These 26 T cell receptor beta chains were all obtained from the same sample, sequenced in a study of blood T cells in healthy people across ages (dated by TCRdb to the mid-2010s). Library construction relied on 5' RACE. The instrument was an Illumina HiSeq 2500. The second PCR ran for roughly 7 to 11 cycles and used a J-beta primer mix along with a sample-barcoded 5' primer. TCRdb took the public reads, trimmed them with fastp at Q25, ran MiXCR for clone calling and kept in-frame beta chains. All rows with the same CDR3 protein become a single entry with the most common DNA and genes. Within this sample are some 1.5 million distinct CDR3 sequences, with 35% to 45% of them counted one time only. Approximately 4% of the sample is held by the ten biggest clonotypes. The sample comprised blood. The receptors originated from a woman younger than 35 in good health.

The chain carries TRBV7-9 and TRBJ2-3, with a weak D call TRBD2 (6 bases). The CDR3 contains 18 residues. Germline CDR1 reads SEHNR; CDR2 reads FQNEAQ (reference sequence). The germline V and J ends were trimmed by 4 bases and 3 bases, with 23 bases remaining between them. The CDR3 nucleotides are TGTGCCAGCAGCTCCCAGAATAGCGGAGAGTCGGGTACAGATACGCAGTATTTT. Translation: CASSSQNSGESGTDTQYF.

The chain couples TRBV15 to TRBJ2-1, with TRBD2 as a possible D gene (5 bases). The CDR3 runs 15 residues. Trimming took off 3 bases at V and 4 bases at J, with 13 bases between the two ends. CDR1 LNHNV and CDR2 YYDKDF come from the germline V gene (reference sequence). The CDR3 protein is CATSSESDSYNEQFF. The DNA for the CDR3 is TGTGCCACCAGCAGCGAGTCGGACTCGTACAATGAGCAGTTCTTC.

This clonotype has more than one count but fewer than ten. The genes are TRBV25-1 and TRBJ2-5, with 10 bases lining up with TRBD2. J gave up 10 bases and V 3 bases, and 8 bases lay outside the gene matches. The CDR3 spans 14 residues. Germline V gives CDR1 MGHDK, CDR2 SYGVNS. CDR3 residues: CASSERIAGGIQYF. CDR3 sequence (DNA): TGTGCCAGCAGTGAGAGAATAGCGGGGGGTATCCAGTACTTC.

This clonotype was recorded a few times. This chain uses TRBV20-1 with TRBJ1-5; D possibly corresponds to TRBD1 (6 bases). This CDR3 contains 14 residues. V lost 3 bases and J 4 bases, leaving 13 bases between the germline ends. Per germline, CDR1 DFQATT and CDR2 SNEGSKA (reference sequence). CDR3 sequence: CSASGGRGNQPQHF. The CDR3 bases are TGCAGTGCTAGTGGGGGCAGGGGAAATCAGCCCCAGCATTTT.

This chain uses TRBV18 with TRBJ2-1; D gene ambiguous. There are 15 residues in the CDR3. The ends were cut back, 0 bases at V and 5 bases at J, with 11 bases in the middle. The germline CDR1 and CDR2 sequences are KGHSH and LQKENI. CDR3 nucleotides: TGTGCCAGCTCACCACCGCCCCCAGCCCACAATGAGCAGTTCTTC. Translation: CASSPPPPAHNEQFF.

The table lists this clonotype with a few counts. This chain links TRBV5-1 with TRBJ2-1, with 8 bases fitting TRBD2. With the DNA end fitting TRBJ2-7 better, the J assignment may be wrong. Looked up from germline, CDR1 is SGHRS and CDR2 is YFSETQ. The CDR3 has 16 amino acids. In DNA, the CDR3 is TGCGCCAGCAGCTTGGAGCTAGCGGGCTCCTACAATGAGCAGTACTTC. Encoded protein: CASSLELAGSYNEQYF.

The chain joins TRBV20-1 to TRBJ2-3, with TRBD2 matching over 11 bases. Trimming cost V 5 bases and J 3 bases; bases outside gene matches: 4. CDR1 and CDR2 from the germline V gene are DFQATT and SNEGSKA (reference sequence). The CDR3 runs to 14 residues. The CDR3 DNA reads as TGCAGTGCTCACCCTAGCGGGAGGACAGATACGCAGTATTTT. It translates to CSAHPSGRTDTQYF.

The rearrangement joins TRBV20-1 to TRBJ2-7; 10 bases fit TRBD2. The closer fit of TRBJ2-5 to the DNA end suggests the J call may be wrong. Germline V CDR1 and CDR2: DFQATT, SNEGSKA (reference sequence). CDR3 length equals 16 residues. Here the CDR3 reads CSATGKSGRAIETQYF. The CDR3 nucleotides read TGCAGTGCTACGGGGAAAAGCGGGAGGGCCATCGAGACCCAGTACTTC.

This clonotype has more than one count but fewer than ten. The rearrangement links TRBV27 to TRBJ1-2; D not resolved. Trimming removed 9 bases from V and 3 bases from J, with 14 bases in between. Per the germline V gene, CDR1 is MNHEY and CDR2 is SMNVEV (reference sequence). The CDR3 has 13 amino acids. The CDR3 is CASRSGWDYGYTF. The CDR3 DNA is TGTGCCAGTAGATCGGGGTGGGACTATGGCTACACCTTC.

Notes on this clonotype: Being one base from a much bigger clone, this may be a read error. In DNA form, the CDR3 reads TGCAGCGTTGAGCTCCAGGGGCCCACTACACGTTCGGCAGATGCGCAGTATTTT. Its protein is CSVELQGPTTRSADAQYF. The V and J genes are TRBV29-1 and TRBJ2-3, with D perhaps matching TRBD1 (6 bases). Germline V gives CDR1 SQVTM, CDR2 ANQGSEA. The CDR3 contains 18 residues.

The V gene is TRBV20-1, the J gene TRBJ2-3, with a tentative D call TRBD2 (7 bases). This CDR3 comprises 15 residues. Germline loops: CDR1 DFQATT, CDR2 SNEGSKA (reference sequence). V lost 1 base, J lost 0 bases, and 11 bases lay in between. The CDR3 reads CSARAGGQSTDTQYF. CDR3 in DNA: TGCAGTGCTAGAGCGGGGGGCCAAAGCACAGATACGCAGTATTTT.

This clonotype came up a few times. The chain joins TRBV7-9 to TRBJ2-1; no definite D call. Germline assignment: CDR1 SEHNR and CDR2 FQNEAQ (reference sequence). The CDR3 has 15 residues. With 5 bases removed from V and 1 base from J, the gap between germline ends came to 12 bases. In nucleotides, the CDR3 is TGTGCCAGCAGCCCCTTTGCGCAGTCCTACAATGAGCAGTTCTTC. It yields the protein CASSPFAQSYNEQFF.

Only a few counts were recorded for this clonotype. The CDR3 is CASSSPGGPSHTQYF. CDR3 DNA sequence: TGTGCCAGCAGTTCTCCGGGGGGCCCCTCCCATACGCAGTATTTT. The V gene is TRBV27, the J gene TRBJ2-3, with a weak D call TRBD2 (7 bases). The CDR3 has 15 residues. V dropped 4 bases and J dropped 7 bases, with 18 bases sitting between them. Germline V gene lookup returns CDR1 MNHEY and CDR2 SMNVEV (reference sequence).

The rearrangement uses TRBV29-1 and TRBJ2-3; TRBD1 aligns across 8 bases. The CDR3 has 15 amino acids. With V trimmed by 4 bases and J by 2 bases, 8 bases remained unmatched. Germline V lookup: CDR1 SQVTM, CDR2 ANQGSEA. DNA of the CDR3: TGCAGCGTTGTCCCGGGACAGGATTTCACAGATACGCAGTATTTT. It encodes CSVVPGQDFTDTQYF.

This clonotype showed up many times. The chain carries TRBV12-3 or TRBV12-4 and TRBJ1-2, with 9 bases aligning to TRBD1. The ends lost 5 bases at V and 7 bases at J; junction bases unmatched: 5. This CDR3 comprises 13 residues. The CDR3 DNA sequence: TGTGCCAGCAGTCGACAGGGGGAGGGTGGCTACACCTTC. This gives the protein CASSRQGEGGYTF.

The sample holds a few counts of this clonotype. The gene calls are TRBV14 and TRBJ2-1; D not certain. The CDR3 loop spans 13 amino acids. Germline CDR1 reads SGHDN; CDR2 reads FVKESK. Trimming pared 2 bases from V and 5 bases from J, leaving 7 bases between. CDR3 protein: CASSQSRNNEQFF. The CDR3 DNA reads TGTGCCAGCAGCCAATCACGGAACAATGAGCAGTTCTTC. Drawing the rest from reference TRBV14 and TRBJ2-1, the complete variable domain is EAGVTQFPSHSVIEKGQTVTLRCDPISGHDNLYWYRRVMGKEIKFLLHFVKESKQDESGMPNNRFLAERTGGTYSTLKVQPAELEDSGVYFCASSQSRNNEQFFGPGTRLTVL.

The chain employs TRBV2 and TRBJ2-1; 9 nucleotides match TRBD2. V trimming: 0 bases; J trimming: 10 bases; junction bases outside the gene matches: 10. This CDR3 is 16 amino acids long. Germline loops: CDR1 SNHLY, CDR2 FYNNEI. The CDR3 is CASSEAAGGLLKEQFF. Written as DNA, the CDR3 is TGTGCCAGCAGTGAAGCAGCGGGAGGCCTCTTAAAAGAGCAGTTCTTC.

The V call is TRBV21-1, the J call TRBJ2-1; the DNA was not compared with TRBD2, the D call given in the table. TRBV21-1 is a documented pseudogene. The CDR3 totals 20 residues. CDR3 sequence reads: CASSNLSTPFLAGVYNEQFF. The CDR3 region has the DNA TGTGCCAGCAGCAACTTGTCGACTCCCTTTCTAGCGGGAGTCTACAATGAGCAGTTCTTC.

The V and J genes are TRBV27 and TRBJ2-4; 11 nucleotides line up with TRBD1. Germline CDR1 is MNHEY and CDR2 is SMNVEV (reference sequence). The J segment lost 6 bases and the V segment lost 5 bases, leaving 3 bases of the junction unmatched. The CDR3 spans 14 residues. The CDR3, as DNA: TGTGCCAGCAGTCCAGGGACAGGGGGAAACATTCAGTACTTC. It translates to CASSPGTGGNIQYF.

This clonotype was picked up one time. The rearrangement uses TRBV7-8 and TRBJ1-2; no definite D call. V was trimmed by 1 base and J by 4 bases, leaving 16 bases between them. Germline CDR1 and CDR2: SGHVS and FQNEAQ. This CDR3 is 16 amino acids long. The CDR3 nucleotides are TGTGCCAGCAGCTTAGTGCGTGGCGGGTCTTTCTATGGCTACACCTTC. Protein sequence: CASSLVRGGSFYGYTF. The full variable domain, in which reference TRBV7-8 and TRBJ1-2 provide the parts outside the CDR3, is GAGVSQSPRYKVAKRGQDVALRCDPISGHVSLFWYQQALGQGPEFLTYFQNEAQLDKSGLPSDRFFAERPEGSVSTLKIQRTQQEDSAVYLCASSLVRGGSFYGYTFGSGTRLTVV.

Note on this clonotype: An end of the junction differs from the germline gene, which may be a read error. This chain uses TRBV7-9 with TRBJ1-1; 11 bases map to TRBD1. This CDR3 region has 15 residues. CDR1 and CDR2 (germline): SEHNR, FQNEAQ (reference sequence). CDR3 residues: CAGSLTGQGATEAFF. CDR3 DNA: TGTGCCGGCAGCTTAACTGGACAGGGGGCGACTGAAGCTTTCTTT.

The J gene is TRBJ2-5, the V gene TRBV25-1, with D perhaps TRBD1 or TRBD2 (5 bases each). Germline V gives CDR1 MGHDK, CDR2 SYGVNS. The CDR3 is made up of 12 amino acids. V lost 7 bases to trimming and J lost 5 bases, with 11 bases between them. CDR3 loop: CASKYGAETQYF. The CDR3 DNA follows: TGTGCCAGCAAGTACGGGGCGGAGACCCAGTACTTC. Full variable domain (missing parts from reference TRBV25-1 and TRBJ2-5): EADIYQTPRYLVIGTGKKITLECSQTMGHDKMYWYQQDPGMELHLIHYSYGVNSTEKGDLSSESTVSRIRTEHFPLTLESARPSHTSQYLCASKYGAETQYFGPGTRLLVL.

J is TRBJ1-5 and V is TRBV6-5; no clear D. V was clipped by 4 bases and J by 4 bases, with 8 bases between them. Germline loops: CDR1 MNHEY, CDR2 SVGAGI. The CDR3 length is 13 residues. In DNA form, the CDR3 reads TGTGCCAGCAGTTCTATGGGGAATCAGCCCCAGCATTTT. Encoded protein: CASSSMGNQPQHF.

This clonotype turned up a few times. The gene calls are TRBV9 and TRBJ2-7; tentative D call: TRBD2 (6 bases). The CDR3 runs to 14 residues. The germline V gene encodes CDR1 SGDLS and CDR2 YYNGEE. Trimming removed 4 bases from V and 3 bases from J, with 14 bases in between. In DNA form, the CDR3 reads TGTGCCAGCAGCCCGACCTTGGGAGGCTACGAGCAGTACTTC. This sequence encodes CASSPTLGGYEQYF.

The V and J genes are TRBV29-1 and TRBJ2-1; D possibly corresponds to TRBD2 (5 bases). The V and J ends lost 1 base and 7 bases respectively, with 17 bases between them. CDR1 SQVTM and CDR2 ANQGSEA come from the germline V gene. The CDR3 is 15 residues long. This CDR3 is CSVEVWTFVGNEQFF. As DNA, the CDR3 is TGCAGCGTTGAAGTTTGGACTTTCGTGGGGAATGAGCAGTTCTTC.

This clonotype was counted only a few times. V gene TRBV5-5 combines with J gene TRBJ2-5, with 7 bases aligning to TRBD1. The CDR3 loop spans 14 amino acids. Trimming took 0 bases from V and 7 from J; bases not matched to a gene: 6. CDR1 and CDR2 from the germline V gene are SGHKS and YYEKEE (reference sequence). This CDR3 is CASSLGQGYSTQYF. DNA of the CDR3: TGTGCCAGCAGCTTGGGACAGGGATATTCGACCCAGTACTTC.